Following are 3 T cell receptor beta chains from one sample sequenced in a study of T cells in Graves' hyperthyroidism and ophthalmopathy (dated by TCRdb to about 2019). Library prep was done by multiplex PCR. Sequenced on an Illumina HiSeq 2000. TCR beta CDR3 regions were amplified from RNA transcripts. The first round of RT-PCR for the TCR CDR3 was performed with the HTBI primer set and the Qiagen OneStep RT-PCR kit. The raw public reads went through TCRdb reprocessing: fastp at Q25, MiXCR clone calling, in-frame beta chains kept. Rows with a matching CDR3 protein are joined into one entry that keeps the most common DNA and genes. The sample table lists some 490,000 distinct CDR3 sequences, approximately 23% of them with a count of one. In total, the top ten clones hold about 53% of the sample. The sequenced sample was blood. The receptor source for this set is a woman between 65 and 79 years old with Graves' ophthalmopathy.

This clonotype has more than one count but fewer than ten. The V call is TRBV2, the J call TRBJ2-1; 8 bases align to TRBD2. The CDR3 is 15 amino acids. Germline trimming cut 8 bases from V and 5 bases from J; bases unmatched to any gene: 11. The V gene's germline CDR1 is SNHLY and CDR2 FYNNEI. The DNA for the CDR3 is TGTGCCAGCCGGAGAACTAGCGGAACTAACAATGAGCAGTTCTTC. Translated, it gives CASRRTSGTNNEQFF.

The table lists this clonotype with a few counts. This chain joins TRBV3-1 and TRBJ2-1; D is tentatively TRBD1 or TRBD2 (5 bases each). Germline loops: CDR1 LGHDT, CDR2 YNNKEL (reference sequence). Between the trimmed V and J ends, which lost 4 bases and 6 bases, there was a span of 19 bases. This CDR3 is built from 16 residues. In nucleotides, the CDR3 is TGTGCCAGCAGCCTAAGTGAGGGGTTATCAGGCAATGAGCAGTTCTTC. Residues: CASSLSEGLSGNEQFF.

This clonotype was counted a few times. The genes are TRBV6-2 or TRBV6-3 and TRBJ2-1; D gene ambiguous. The CDR3 runs to 13 residues. Germline values: CDR1 MNHEY, CDR2 SVGEGT. V dropped 4 bases and J dropped 10 bases, with 14 bases sitting between them. CDR3 sequence: CASSFPGDREQFF. CDR3 nucleotides: TGTGCCAGCAGTTTCCCGGGCGATCGGGAGCAGTTCTTC.